These T cell receptor beta chains were read from a single sample in a study of shared clonotypes between healthy human individuals. Assay: immunoSEQ multiplex PCR; the TCRdb copy retains only in-frame clones and omits some. The sample has about 2.3 million clones, around 92% seen once. Sequencing used naive CD4+ T cells from PBMCs. These receptors all stem from a man in his late teens or twenties in good health. Some clones in this sample may be carry-over from other donors' samples. Each CDR3 is given with its conserved first and last residue. D genes are given only for firm matches. For some rows the clone size is stated as once, few or many, or as a class when expanded; others skip it.

DNA: TGTGCCAGCAGTGAAGGTTTCGCAGATACGCAGTATTTT
CDR3: CASSEGFADTQYF
V: TRBV6-1
D: -
length: 13
J: TRBJ2-3
size: -

DNA: TGTGCCAGCAGTTACAGGGAGGGGTCCTACAATGAGCAGTTCTTC
CDR3: CASSYREGSYNEQFF
V: TRBV7-3
D: -
length: 15
J: TRBJ2-1
size: -

DNA: TGTGCCTGGAGTGTATCCTGGGGACATGCGCATGGCTACACCTTC
CDR3: CAWSVSWGHAHGYTF
V: TRBV30
D: -
length: 15
J: TRBJ1-2
size: -

DNA: TGTGCCAGCAGATCCGGGACAGGAATAAACCAGCCCCAGCATTTT
CDR3: CASRSGTGINQPQHF
V: TRBV28
D: TRBD1
length: 15
J: TRBJ1-5
size: -

DNA: TGTGCCAGCTCCCCTGGACCGCTAACGATTCAGTACTTC
CDR3: CASSPGPLTIQYF
V: TRBV18
D: -
length: 13
J: TRBJ2-4
size: once

DNA: TGCGCCAGCAGCTTACCGACCATGCGGGGAAATGAGCAGTTCTTC
CDR3: CASSLPTMRGNEQFF
V: TRBV5-1
D: -
length: 15
J: TRBJ2-1
size: -

DNA: TGCAGCGTGTCCGGGACTAGCGGGAGTAGCACAGATACGCAGTATTTT
CDR3: CSVSGTSGSSTDTQYF
V: TRBV29-1
D: TRBD2
length: 16
J: TRBJ2-3
size: few

DNA: TGTGCCAGCAGGGACAGGGGGGTGGATGGCTACACCTTC
CDR3: CASRDRGVDGYTF
V: TRBV2
D: TRBD1
length: 13
J: TRBJ1-2
size: -

DNA: TGTGCCAGCAGCACCCGGACCGGGTCCACGGGCGGGGAGCTGTTTTTT
CDR3: CASSTRTGSTGGELFF
V: TRBV9
D: -
length: 16
J: TRBJ2-2
size: -

DNA: TGTGCCAGCAGCCCGACGGAGAGACCGAACACTGAAGCTTTCTTT
CDR3: CASSPTERPNTEAFF
V: TRBV25-1
D: -
length: 15
J: TRBJ1-1
size: -

DNA: TGTGCCAGCAGCTTAGATGGTACAGGTTATTCACCCCTCCACTTT
CDR3: CASSLDGTGYSPLHF
V: TRBV7-9
D: -
length: 15
J: TRBJ1-6
size: once

DNA: TGTGCCAGCATAAGGGGCGGGATCGCAGATACGCAGTATTTT
CDR3: CASIRGGIADTQYF
V: TRBV28
D: -
length: 14
J: TRBJ2-3
size: -

DNA: TGTGCCAGCAGCGAACGTTGGGGCGTTCTTAACTATGGCTACACCTTC
CDR3: CASSERWGVLNYGYTF
V: TRBV6-1
D: -
length: 16
J: TRBJ1-2
size: -

DNA: TGTGCCAGCAGTGAAATGACAGGGTCGGTTATGGTGCAGTACTTC
CDR3: CASSEMTGSVMVQYF
V: TRBV6-1
D: TRBD1
length: 15
J: TRBJ2-7
size: -

DNA: TGCGCCAGCAGACTAGCGGGAGGGCCCTACAATGAGCAGTTCTTC
CDR3: CASRLAGGPYNEQFF
V: TRBV5-1
D: TRBD2
length: 15
J: TRBJ2-1
size: -

DNA: TGCAGCGTCGCTCCAGGGAATGCTTTCTTT
CDR3: CSVAPGNAFF
V: TRBV29-1
D: -
length: 10
J: TRBJ1-1
size: few

DNA: TGCGCCAGCAGCTTGGCACTAGCGGGGATAGGGGAGACCCAGTACTTC
CDR3: CASSLALAGIGETQYF
V: TRBV5-1
D: TRBD2
length: 16
J: TRBJ2-5
size: -

DNA: TGTGCCAGCAGCCCGGTGCCTCGGATACTAATAAGGACCTTC
CDR3: CASSPVPRILIRTF
V: TRBV7-7
D: -
length: 14
J: TRBJ1-2
size: -